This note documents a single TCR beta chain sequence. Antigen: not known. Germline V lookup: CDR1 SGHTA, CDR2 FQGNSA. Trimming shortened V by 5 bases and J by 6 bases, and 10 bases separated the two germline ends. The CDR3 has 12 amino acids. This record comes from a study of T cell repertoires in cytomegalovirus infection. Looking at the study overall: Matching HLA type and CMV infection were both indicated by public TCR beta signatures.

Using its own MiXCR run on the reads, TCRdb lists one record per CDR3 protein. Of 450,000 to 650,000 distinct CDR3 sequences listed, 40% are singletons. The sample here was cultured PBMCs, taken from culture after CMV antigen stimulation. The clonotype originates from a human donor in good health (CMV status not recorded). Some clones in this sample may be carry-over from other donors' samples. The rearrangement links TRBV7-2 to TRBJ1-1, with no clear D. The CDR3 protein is CASSTISAEAFF. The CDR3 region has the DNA TGTGCCAGCAGCACCATCAGCGCTGAAGCTTTCTTT.